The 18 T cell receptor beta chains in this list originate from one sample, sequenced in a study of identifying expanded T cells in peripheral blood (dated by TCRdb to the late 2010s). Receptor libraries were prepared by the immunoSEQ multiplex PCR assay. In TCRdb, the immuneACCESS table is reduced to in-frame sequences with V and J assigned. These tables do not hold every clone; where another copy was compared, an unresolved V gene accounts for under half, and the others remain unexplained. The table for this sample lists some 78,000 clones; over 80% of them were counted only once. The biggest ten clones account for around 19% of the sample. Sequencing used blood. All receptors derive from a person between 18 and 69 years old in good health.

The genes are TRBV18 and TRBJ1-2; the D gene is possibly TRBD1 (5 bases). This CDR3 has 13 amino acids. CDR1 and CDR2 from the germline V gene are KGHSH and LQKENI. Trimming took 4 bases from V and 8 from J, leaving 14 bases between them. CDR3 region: CASSHSGEQGYTF. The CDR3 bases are TGTGCCAGCTCACACTCGGGGGAGCAAGGCTACACCTTC.

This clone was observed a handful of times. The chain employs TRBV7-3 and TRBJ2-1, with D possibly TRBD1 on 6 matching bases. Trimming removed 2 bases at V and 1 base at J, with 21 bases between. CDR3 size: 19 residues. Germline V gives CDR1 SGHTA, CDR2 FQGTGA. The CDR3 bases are TGTGCCAGCAGCTTAGATATCACAGGGTTCGGAAAATCCTACAATGAGCAGTTCTTC. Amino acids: CASSLDITGFGKSYNEQFF.

The CDR3 loop is CASSPHSGNTEAFF. CDR3 sequence (DNA): TGTGCCAGTAGTCCCCATAGTGGGAACACTGAAGCTTTCTTT. The chain uses TRBV19 and TRBJ1-1; no clear D gene. CDR1 is LNHDA, CDR2 SQIVND, per germline (reference sequence). V shed 5 bases and J shed 1 base, with 11 bases lying between them. The CDR3 contains 14 residues.

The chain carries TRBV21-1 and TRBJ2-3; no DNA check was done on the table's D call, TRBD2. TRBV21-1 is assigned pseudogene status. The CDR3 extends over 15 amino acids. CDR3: CASSEPGGFADTQYF. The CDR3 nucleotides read TGTGCCAGCAGCGAACCGGGGGGCTTCGCAGATACGCAGTATTTT.

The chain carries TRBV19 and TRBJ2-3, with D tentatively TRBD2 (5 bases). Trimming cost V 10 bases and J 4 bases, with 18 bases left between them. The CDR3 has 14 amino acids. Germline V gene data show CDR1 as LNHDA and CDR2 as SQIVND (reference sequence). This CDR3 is CATDESGSPDTQYF. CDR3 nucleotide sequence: TGTGCCACCGACGAGTCGGGAAGCCCAGATACGCAGTATTTT.

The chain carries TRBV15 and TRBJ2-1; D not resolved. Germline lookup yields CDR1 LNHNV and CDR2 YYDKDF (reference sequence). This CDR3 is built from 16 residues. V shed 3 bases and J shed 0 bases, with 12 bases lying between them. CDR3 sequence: CATSSLLGSSYNEQFF. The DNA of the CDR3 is TGTGCCACCAGCAGTTTATTGGGAAGCTCCTACAATGAGCAGTTCTTC.

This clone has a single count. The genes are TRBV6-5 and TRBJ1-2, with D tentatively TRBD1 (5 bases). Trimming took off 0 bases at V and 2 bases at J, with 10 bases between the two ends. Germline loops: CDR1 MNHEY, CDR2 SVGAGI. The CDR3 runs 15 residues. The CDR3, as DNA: TGTGCCAGCAGTTACTCTCAGCAGGGCAACTATGGCTACACCTTC. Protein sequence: CASSYSQQGNYGYTF.

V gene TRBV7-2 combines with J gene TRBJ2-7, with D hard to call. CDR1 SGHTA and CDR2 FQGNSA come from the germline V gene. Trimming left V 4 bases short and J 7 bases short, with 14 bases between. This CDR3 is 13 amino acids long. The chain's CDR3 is CASSSFRYEEQYF. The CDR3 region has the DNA TGTGCCAGCAGCTCATTTAGGTATGAAGAGCAGTACTTC.

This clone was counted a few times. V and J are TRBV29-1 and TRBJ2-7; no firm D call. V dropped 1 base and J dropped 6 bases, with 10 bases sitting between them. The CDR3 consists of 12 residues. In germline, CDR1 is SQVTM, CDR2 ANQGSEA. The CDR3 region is CSVEGTPGEQYF. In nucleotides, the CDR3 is TGCAGCGTTGAAGGGACGCCTGGCGAGCAGTACTTC.

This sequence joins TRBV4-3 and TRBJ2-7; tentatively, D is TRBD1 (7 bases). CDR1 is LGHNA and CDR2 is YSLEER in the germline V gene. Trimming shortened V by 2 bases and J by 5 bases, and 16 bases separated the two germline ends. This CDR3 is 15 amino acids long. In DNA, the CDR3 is TGCGCCAGCAGCCAACTGACTAGAGGGGGCGACGAGCAGTACTTC. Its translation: CASSQLTRGGDEQYF.

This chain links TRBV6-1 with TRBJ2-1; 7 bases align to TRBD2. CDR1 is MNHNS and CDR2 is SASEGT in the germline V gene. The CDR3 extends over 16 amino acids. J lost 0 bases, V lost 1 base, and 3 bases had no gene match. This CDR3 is CASSEDGGGSYNEQFF. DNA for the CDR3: TGTGCCAGCAGTGAAGACGGCGGGGGCTCCTACAATGAGCAGTTCTTC.

The CDR3 DNA sequence: TGTGCCTGGAGCCCCCACGCTTACAATGAGCAGTTCTTC. Its translation: CAWSPHAYNEQFF. This chain uses TRBV30 with TRBJ2-1; D is ambiguous. Germline-derived CDR1 and CDR2 are GTSNPN and SVGIG (reference sequence). V was shortened by 3 bases and J by 4 bases, with 10 bases between the two germline ends. The CDR3 covers 13 residues.

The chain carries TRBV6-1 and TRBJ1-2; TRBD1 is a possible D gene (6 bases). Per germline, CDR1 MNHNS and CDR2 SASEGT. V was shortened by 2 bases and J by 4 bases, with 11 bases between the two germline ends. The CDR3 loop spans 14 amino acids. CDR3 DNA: TGTGCCAGCAGTGAATACGACAGGTCCTATGGCTACACCTTC. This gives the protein CASSEYDRSYGYTF.

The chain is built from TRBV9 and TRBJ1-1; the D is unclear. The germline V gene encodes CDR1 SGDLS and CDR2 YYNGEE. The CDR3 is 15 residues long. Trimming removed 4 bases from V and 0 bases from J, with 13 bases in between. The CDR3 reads CASSPWLDLNTEAFF. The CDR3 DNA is TGTGCCAGCAGCCCCTGGTTGGACCTGAACACTGAAGCTTTCTTT.

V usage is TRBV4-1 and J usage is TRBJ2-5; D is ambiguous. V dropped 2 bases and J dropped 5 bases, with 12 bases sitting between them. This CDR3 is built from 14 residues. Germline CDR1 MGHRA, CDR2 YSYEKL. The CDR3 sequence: CASSQLGQVETQYF. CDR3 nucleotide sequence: TGCGCCAGCAGCCAACTGGGCCAGGTGGAGACCCAGTACTTC.

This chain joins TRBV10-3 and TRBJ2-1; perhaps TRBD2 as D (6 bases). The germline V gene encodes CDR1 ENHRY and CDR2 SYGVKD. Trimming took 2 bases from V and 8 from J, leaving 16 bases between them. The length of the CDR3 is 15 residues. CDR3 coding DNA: TGTGCCATCAGTGAGGATGACGGGAGACGGGATGAGCAGTTCTTC. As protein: CAISEDDGRRDEQFF.

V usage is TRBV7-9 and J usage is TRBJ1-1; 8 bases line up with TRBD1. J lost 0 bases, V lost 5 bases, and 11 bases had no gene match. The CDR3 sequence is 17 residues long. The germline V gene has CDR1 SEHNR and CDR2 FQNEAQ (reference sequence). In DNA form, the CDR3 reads TGTGCCAGCAGCAAACCGGGACAGGTTGGTTTGAACACTGAAGCTTTCTTT. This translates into CASSKPGQVGLNTEAFF. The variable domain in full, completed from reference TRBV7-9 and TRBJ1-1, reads DTGVSQNPRHKITKRGQNVTFRCDPISEHNRLYWYRQTLGQGPEFLTYFQNEAQLEKSRLLSDRFSAERPKGSFSTLEIQRTEQGDSAMYLCASSKPGQVGLNTEAFFGQGTRLTVV.

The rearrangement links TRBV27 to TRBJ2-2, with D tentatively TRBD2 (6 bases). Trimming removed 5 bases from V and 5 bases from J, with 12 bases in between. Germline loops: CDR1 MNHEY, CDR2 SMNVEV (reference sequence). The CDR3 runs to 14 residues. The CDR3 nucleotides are TGTGCCAGCAGTAAAGGAGGGAATACCGGGGAGCTGTTTTTT. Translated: CASSKGGNTGELFF.